The clone carrying this TCR beta chain has more than one count but fewer than ten. Its target is not known. Repertoires were generated with immunoSEQ multiplex PCR, while TCRdb's copy carries only in-frame clones and drops some. Of roughly 500,000 clones in the sample, 60% to 80% were seen once. Germline values: CDR1 MDHEN, CDR2 SYDVKM. The V and J ends lost 6 bases and 7 bases, in that order; junction bases with no gene match: 9. There are 14 residues in the CDR3. The donors, healthy adults who were HIV-negative, had experienced no recent acute infections or vaccinations. For genomic DNA, unsorted samples relied on tens of millions of PBMCs. The source of the sample is a study of shared clonotypes between healthy human individuals. Study observations and caveats: Represented diversity, genetic and exposure-history alike, was limited by few donors.

The receptor was derived from a woman aged 40 to 50 in good health. Some clones in this sample may be carry-over from other donors' samples. The gene calls are TRBV28 and TRBJ2-3; 8 nucleotides match TRBD1. Material for sequencing was PBMCs. CDR3 protein: CASSRGQGRNTQYF. The DNA for the CDR3 is TGTGCCAGCAGCCGTGGACAGGGTAGAAATACGCAGTATTTT. The full variable domain, its missing parts supplied by reference TRBV28 and TRBJ2-3, is DVKVTQSSRYLVKRTGEKVFLECVQDMDHENMFWYRQDPGLGLRLIYFSYDVKMKEKGDIPEGYSVSREKKERFSLILESASTNQTSMYLCASSRGQGRNTQYFGPGTRLTVL.